This is a list of T cell receptor beta chains from one sample in a study of control samples from healthy donors and cancer patients. The repertoire was sequenced with immunoSEQ multiplex PCR; TCRdb's copy has only in-frame clones and lacks some. This sample contains about 200,000 clones. The source material was blood. The receptor set was obtained from a woman aged 25 to 39 in good health. The CDR3 runs from the conserved cysteine through the conserved F or W. D genes are given only for firm matches.

length,V,D,J,CDR3,DNA
13,TRBV30,-,TRBJ1-4,CAWSGQVPEKLFF,TGTGCCTGGAGTGGGCAGGTACCCGAAAAACTGTTTTTT
13,TRBV7-9,-,TRBJ1-3,CASSSFIGNTIYF,TGTGCCAGCAGCTCGTTCATAGGAAACACCATATATTTT
12,TRBV5-1,-,TRBJ2-5,CASSMLQETQYF,TGCGCCAGCAGCATGCTACAAGAGACCCAGTACTTC
14,TRBV9,TRBD1,TRBJ2-1,CASSVAGTGDEQFF,TGTGCCAGCAGCGTCGCCGGGACAGGGGATGAGCAGTTCTTC
17,TRBV7-7,TRBD1,TRBJ2-2,CASSPSPGTANTGELFF,TGTGCTAGCAGCCCTAGCCCAGGGACAGCGAACACCGGGGAGCTGTTTTTT
15,TRBV29-1,TRBD1,TRBJ2-3,CSVHSGQGLTDTQYF,TGCAGCGTCCACTCGGGACAGGGGCTTACAGATACGCAGTATTTT
18,TRBV19,-,TRBJ2-1,CASSPFSFSGTLYNEQFF,TGTGCCAGTAGTCCCTTCTCCTTTTCCGGGACACTGTACAATGAGCAGTTCTTC
16,TRBV14,TRBD2,TRBJ2-1,CASSRLAKGSYNEQFF,TGTGCCAGCAGCAGACTAGCTAAGGGCTCCTACAATGAGCAGTTCTTC
14,TRBV6-2/TRBV6-3,-,TRBJ1-4,CASSSGTLGEKLFF,TGTGCCAGCAGTTCCGGGACCCTGGGGGAAAAACTGTTTTTT
12,TRBV7-9,-,TRBJ1-3,CANPGSGDTIYF,TGTGCCAACCCGGGGAGTGGCGACACCATATATTTT
10,TRBV5-6,-,TRBJ1-2,CATRDFGYTF,TGTGCCACCAGGGATTTTGGCTACACCTTC
12,TRBV20-1,-,TRBJ1-1,CSASDSYTEAFF,TGCAGTGCCAGTGACAGTTACACTGAAGCTTTCTTT
15,TRBV4-1,-,TRBJ1-2,CASSDQKWRVRGYTF,TGCGCCAGCAGCGACCAGAAGTGGCGGGTAAGGGGCTACACCTTC
13,TRBV29-1,-,TRBJ1-1,CSVDEKMNTEAFF,TGCAGCGTTGATGAGAAAATGAACACTGAAGCTTTCTTT
16,TRBV5-1,-,TRBJ2-5,CASSFQGGGGGETQYF,TGCGCCAGCAGCTTCCAGGGTGGAGGGGGCGGAGAGACCCAGTACTTC
15,TRBV2,TRBD1,TRBJ2-1,CASRETGVLLNEQFF,TGTGCCAGCAGGGAAACAGGGGTTCTTTTAAATGAGCAGTTCTTC
15,TRBV27,-,TRBJ1-6,CASGWGGPPNSPLHF,TGTGCCAGCGGCTGGGGGGGTCCCCCTAATTCACCCCTCCACTTT
10,TRBV6-5,-,TRBJ1-1,CATRETEAFF,TGTGCCACCCGGGAGACTGAAGCTTTCTTT
14,TRBV27,-,TRBJ2-7,CASSPGTATYEQYF,TGTGCCAGCAGCCCCGGGACGGCTACCTACGAGCAGTACTTC
16,TRBV7-9,TRBD2,TRBJ2-3,CASTPGPAGEADTQYF,TGTGCCAGCACCCCCGGGCCCGCGGGGGAGGCAGATACGCAGTATTTT
15,TRBV6-2/TRBV6-3,-,TRBJ1-5,CASSPAGPYNQPQHF,TGTGCCAGCAGTCCCGCCGGGCCGTACAATCAGCCCCAGCATTTT
11,TRBV9,-,TRBJ2-1,CASSTYNEQFF,TGTGCCAGCAGCACGTACAATGAGCAGTTCTTC
15,TRBV19,-,TRBJ1-5,CASSIARGSHQPQHF,TGTGCCAGTAGTATTGCTCGGGGATCCCATCAGCCCCAGCATTTT
15,TRBV4-1,TRBD1,TRBJ2-7,CASSRMTGPSYEQYF,TGCGCCAGCAGCCGTATGACAGGGCCTTCCTACGAGCAGTACTTC
17,TRBV7-2,TRBD1,TRBJ1-3,CASSQTPGQGLGNTIYF,TGTGCCAGCAGCCAAACACCGGGACAGGGCCTGGGAAACACCATATATTTT
12,TRBV30,-,TRBJ1-2,CAWSRQVDGYTF,TGTGCCTGGAGCCGGCAAGTGGATGGCTACACCTTC
11,TRBV20-1,-,TRBJ1-2,CSARGGHGYTF,TGCAGTGCTAGAGGCGGCCATGGCTACACCTTC
13,TRBV5-6,TRBD1,TRBJ2-7,CASSLNRGDEQYF,TGTGCCAGCAGCTTGAACAGGGGGGACGAGCAGTACTTC
13,TRBV19,-,TRBJ2-5,CASSKGSQETQYF,TGTGCCAGTAGTAAGGGCAGCCAAGAGACCCAGTACTTC
11,TRBV6-5,-,TRBJ2-2,CASSSPGELFF,TGTGCCAGCAGTTCACCCGGGGAGCTGTTTTTT
13,TRBV28,-,TRBJ1-4,CASSLKGPEKLFF,TGTGCCAGCAGTTTAAAGGGTCCTGAAAAACTGTTTTTT
16,TRBV11-3,TRBD1,TRBJ2-7,CASSLGPGQLPYEQYF,TGTGCCAGCAGCTTAGGGCCGGGACAGCTCCCCTACGAGCAGTACTTC
15,TRBV28,-,TRBJ1-1,CASSLPQTWNTEAFF,TGTGCCAGCAGTTTACCCCAGACTTGGAACACTGAAGCTTTCTTT
13,TRBV6-5,-,TRBJ2-7,CASSTGKAYEQYF,TGTGCCAGCAGTACAGGGAAGGCCTACGAGCAGTACTTC
18,TRBV4-1,TRBD2,TRBJ2-2,CASSRNPVTSGGTGELFF,TGCGCCAGCAGCCGAAATCCGGTCACTAGCGGGGGCACCGGGGAGCTGTTTTTT
16,TRBV9,-,TRBJ2-2,CASSVPGAPNTGELFF,TGTGCCAGCAGCGTACCGGGGGCCCCGAACACCGGGGAGCTGTTTTTT
16,TRBV24-1,-,TRBJ2-7,CATSDPRDSIRDEQYF,TGTGCCACCAGTGATCCCCGCGACTCAATAAGGGACGAGCAGTACTTC
12,TRBV12-3/TRBV12-4,-,TRBJ2-7,CASRGRSYEQYF,TGTGCCAGCAGGGGACGGTCCTACGAGCAGTACTTC
16,TRBV18,TRBD1,TRBJ2-5,CASSPPLGRGRETQYF,TGTGCCAGCTCACCACCCCTGGGCAGGGGGCGAGAGACCCAGTACTTC
15,TRBV27,-,TRBJ1-6,CASSLLGGVNSPLHF,TGTGCCAGCAGTTTACTGGGGGGGGTAAATTCACCCCTCCACTTT
14,TRBV27,-,TRBJ2-3,CASSLSRGTDTQYF,TGTGCCAGCAGTTTATCGAGGGGCACAGATACGCAGTATTTT
13,TRBV7-9,-,TRBJ1-1,CASSFMGNTEAFF,TGTGCCAGCAGCTTCATGGGGAACACTGAAGCTTTCTTT
15,TRBV7-2,TRBD1,TRBJ2-7,CASSLGGTGNYEQYF,TGTGCCAGCAGCTTAGGGGGGACAGGGAACTACGAGCAGTACTTC
15,TRBV4-1,-,TRBJ1-6,CASSQAGQNNSPLHF,TGCGCCAGCAGCCAAGCCGGGCAGAATAATTCACCCCTCCACTTT
15,TRBV4-1,-,TRBJ1-1,CASSQDPGGRTEAFF,TGCGCCAGCAGCCAAGATCCGGGGGGACGGACTGAAGCTTTCTTT
15,TRBV5-1,TRBD1,TRBJ2-5,CASSRQGKIRETQYF,TGCGCCAGCAGCAGACAGGGGAAGATCAGGGAGACCCAGTACTTC